Below, 4 T cell receptor beta chains from the same sample are listed, as sequenced in a study of naive and memory T cell subsets. An equimolar mix of two oligonucleotides served as the beta constant-region primer for TRBC1 and TRBC2. Nested alpha and beta constant-region primers with the SP2 primer drove four PCR rounds on ligated cDNA. TCRdb independently ran MiXCR on the UMI-ligation and nested PCR reads; one entry per CDR3 protein. The repertoire holds 85,000 or so distinct CDR3 sequences, with 9% to 9.5% as singletons. Sequencing used naive CD8+ T cells from blood. The receptor set was obtained from a human donor in good health.

The table lists this clonotype with many counts. The chain combines TRBV6-2 or TRBV6-3 with TRBJ2-7; D is ambiguous. Germline V gene sequence: CDR1 MNHEY, CDR2 SVGEGT. This CDR3 is built from 12 residues. The V and J ends lost 0 bases and 7 bases respectively, with 7 bases between them. The CDR3 nucleotides are TGTGCCAGCAGTTACTCAGTCCGGGAGCAGTACTTC. Translation: CASSYSVREQYF.

The chain joins TRBV10-3 to TRBJ2-7; D is possibly TRBD1 or TRBD2 (5 bases each). V was pared by 9 bases and J by 2 bases, with 17 bases between. Germline lookup yields CDR1 ENHRY and CDR2 SYGVKD. This CDR3 comprises 14 residues. The CDR3 DNA sequence: TGTGCCATATGGGACCACCGCACGACCTACGAGCAGTACTTC. As protein: CAIWDHRTTYEQYF.

This clonotype was seen at least ten times. J is TRBJ2-1 and V is TRBV11-2, with 9 nucleotides matching TRBD2. The CDR3 has 16 residues. Germline V gene data show CDR1 as SGHAT and CDR2 as FQNNGV. The junction had 8 bases not matched to a gene; V was cut back by 1 base and J by 7 bases. The CDR3 DNA reads TGTGCCAGCAGCTTAGTAGGGGCGGGAGGGCCTAATGAGCAGTTCTTC. Protein product: CASSLVGAGGPNEQFF. The complete variable domain, with remaining parts taken from reference TRBV11-2 and TRBJ2-1, reads EAGVAQSPRYKIIEKRQSVAFWCNPISGHATLYWYQQILGQGPKLLIQFQNNGVVDDSQLPKDRFSAERLKGVDSTLKIQPAKLEDSAVYLCASSLVGAGGPNEQFFGPGTRLTVL.

This clonotype was seen a single time. A much larger clone sits a single nucleotide away, making a read error possible. The chain combines TRBV27 with TRBJ1-2, with D unresolved. Germline assignment: CDR1 MNHEY and CDR2 SMNVEV (reference sequence). This CDR3 has 13 residues. The CDR3 region is CASSLWASYGDTF. The CDR3 DNA reads as TGTGCCAGCAGTTTATGGGCCAGCTATGGCGACACCTTC.